The 14 T cell receptor beta chains in this list originate from one sample, sequenced in a study of OX40 agonist ivuxolimab in advanced cancers. Method: immunoSEQ multiplex PCR; TCRdb's copy keeps in-frame clones and lacks some. The sample lists approximately 94,000 clones; roughly 90% were seen once. This specimen was CD4+ or CD8+ T cells sorted from blood, taken in a trial of the OX40 agonist ivuxolimab. The receptor set was obtained from an adult with an advanced solid tumor such as melanoma, head and neck, liver or kidney cancer.

V and J are TRBV19 and TRBJ1-1; maybe TRBD1 (5 bases). CDR1 and CDR2 (germline): LNHDA, SQIVND (reference sequence). The CDR3 is made up of 15 amino acids. Trimming left V 3 bases short and J 1 base short, with 12 bases between. The CDR3 loop reads CASSMRPDRNTEAFF. In DNA, the CDR3 is TGTGCCAGTAGTATGAGGCCCGACAGGAACACTGAAGCTTTCTTT.

The chain carries TRBV5-4 and TRBJ2-7, with 9 bases aligning to TRBD2. After removal of 0 bases from V and 6 bases from J, the junction contained 1 base not matched to a gene. The CDR3 has 13 amino acids. Germline V CDR1 and CDR2: SGHNT, YYREEE (reference sequence). CDR3 nucleotide sequence: TGTGCCAGCAGCTTGGAACTAGCGGGCGAGCAGTACTTC. This translates into CASSLELAGEQYF. Drawing the rest from reference TRBV5-4 and TRBJ2-7, the complete variable domain is ETGVTQSPTHLIKTRGQQVTLRCSSQSGHNTVSWYQQALGQGPQFIFQYYREEENGRGNFPPRFSGLQFPNYSSELNVNALELDDSALYLCASSLELAGEQYFGPGTRLTVT.

Turning to this clone: At one boundary the junction diverges from the germline segment, which might be a read error. The same CDR3 can be traced to other DNA sequences in this sample. The chain combines TRBV7-2 with TRBJ2-7, with 7 bases fitting TRBD1. This CDR3 is built from 15 residues. Germline loops: CDR1 SGHTA, CDR2 FQGNSA. The CDR3 DNA reads as TGTGCCAGCAGCGTCGACAGGGACCCACCCTACGAGCAATACTTC. Translation: CASSVDRDPPYEQYF.

The chain recombines TRBV6-6 with TRBJ1-2, with D possibly being TRBD1 (6 bases). Per the germline V gene, CDR1 is MNHNY and CDR2 is SVGAGI (reference sequence). V was pared by 3 bases and J by 4 bases, with 9 bases between. There are 13 residues in the CDR3. Here the CDR3 reads CASSYATGYGYTF. The CDR3 bases are TGTGCCAGCAGTTATGCGACAGGCTATGGCTACACCTTC.

V gene TRBV21-1 combines with J gene TRBJ1-5; the D call in the table, TRBD1, was not verified against the DNA. TRBV21-1 counts as a pseudogene. The CDR3 extends over 17 amino acids. Here the CDR3 reads CASSGPGTGLTAQPQHF. The DNA for the CDR3 is TGTGCCAGCAGCGGTCCCGGGACAGGGCTGACGGCTCAGCCCCAGCATTTT.

The chain carries TRBV7-2 and TRBJ2-3; D gene uncertain. CDR1 and CDR2 (germline): SGHTA, FQGNSA. V was shortened by 3 bases and J by 2 bases, with 12 bases between the two germline ends. The CDR3 has 15 residues. The chain's CDR3 is CASSLETFTTDTQYF. The CDR3 region has the DNA TGTGCCAGCAGCTTGGAGACTTTTACCACAGATACGCAGTATTTT.

This chain links TRBV28 with TRBJ2-7, with D maybe TRBD2 (6 bases). This CDR3 is 14 amino acids long. Germline CDR1 is MDHEN and CDR2 is SYDVKM. The V end lost 6 bases, the J end lost 7 bases, and 19 bases lay between the germline ends. The CDR3 is CASSLLWGVSEQYF. CDR3 nucleotide sequence: TGTGCCAGCAGCCTCCTCTGGGGGGTTAGTGAGCAGTACTTC. Based on the CDR3 plus reference TRBV28 and TRBJ2-7, the full variable domain is DVKVTQSSRYLVKRTGEKVFLECVQDMDHENMFWYRQDPGLGLRLIYFSYDVKMKEKGDIPEGYSVSREKKERFSLILESASTNQTSMYLCASSLLWGVSEQYFGPGTRLTVT.

This rearrangement joins TRBV27 to TRBJ2-2; possible D gene TRBD1, 5 bases. The germline V gene encodes CDR1 MNHEY and CDR2 SMNVEV (reference sequence). The CDR3 is 15 amino acids. Deletions cut 3 bases from V and 3 bases from J, with 11 bases between. This CDR3 reads CASSLGQGYTGELFF. CDR3 coding DNA: TGTGCCAGCAGTTTGGGTCAGGGATACACCGGGGAGCTGTTTTTT.

This chain links TRBV5-4 with TRBJ2-2, with D perhaps assigned TRBD1 or TRBD2 (5 bases each). Trimming shortened V by 4 bases and J by 5 bases, and 18 bases separated the two germline ends. Germline lookup yields CDR1 SGHNT and CDR2 YYREEE (reference sequence). The CDR3 covers 16 residues. For the CDR3, the DNA is TGTGCCAGCAGCCCCTCGCCGGGGCTAAGAACCGGGGAGCTGTTTTTT. It translates to CASSPSPGLRTGELFF.

This clone was observed a few times. The chain carries TRBV9 and TRBJ1-5; perhaps TRBD1 as D (5 bases). V dropped 2 bases and J dropped 5 bases, with 8 bases sitting between them. There are 13 residues in the CDR3. The V gene's germline CDR1 is SGDLS and CDR2 YYNGEE. This CDR3 reads CASSVGGYQPQHF. The CDR3 nucleotides read TGTGCCAGCAGCGTTGGGGGTTATCAGCCCCAGCATTTT. The entire variable domain, with the rest obtained from reference TRBV9 and TRBJ1-5, is as follows: DSGVTQTPKHLITATGQRVTLRCSPRSGDLSVYWYQQSLDQGLQFLIQYYNGEERAKGNILERFSAQQFPDLHSELNLSSLELGDSALYFCASSVGGYQPQHFGDGTRLSIL.

Notes on this clone: At the DNA level, this CDR3 is encoded by other sequences in the same sample as well. This sequence joins TRBV13 and TRBJ2-7, with 8 bases fitting TRBD2. CDR1 is PRHDT, CDR2 FYEKMQ, per germline (reference sequence). Unmatched junction bases numbered 9, after V lost 5 bases and J lost 6 bases. This CDR3 has 14 amino acids. The CDR3 spells CASSPGRGAVEQYF. The DNA of the CDR3 is TGTGCCAGCAGCCCGGGGCGGGGGGCCGTCGAGCAGTACTTC.

The chain combines TRBV28 with TRBJ1-2; 8 bases agree with TRBD1. This CDR3 has 13 residues. Germline CDR1 is MDHEN and CDR2 is SYDVKM. V shed 6 bases and J 2 bases; nucleotides not matched to a gene: 2. The CDR3 reads CASSRTGNYGYTF. In DNA, the CDR3 is TGTGCCAGCAGCAGGACAGGGAACTATGGCTACACCTTC.

The count of this clone is one. V is TRBV14 and J is TRBJ1-3; D is unresolved. The germline V and J ends were trimmed by 4 bases and 4 bases, with 5 bases remaining between them. The CDR3 consists of 12 residues. Germline V gives CDR1 SGHDN, CDR2 FVKESK. The CDR3 nucleotides are TGTGCCAGCAGCCTTCAGGGAAACACCATATATTTT. This gives the protein CASSLQGNTIYF.

The chain uses TRBV19 and TRBJ2-1; the D gene is possibly TRBD2 (5 bases). Trimming removed 6 bases at V and 4 bases at J, with 10 bases between. The CDR3 loop spans 13 amino acids. CDR1 LNHDA and CDR2 SQIVND come from the germline V gene (reference sequence). The CDR3 region is CASSRTSYNEQFF. The DNA for the CDR3 is TGTGCCAGTAGCCGTACTAGTTACAATGAGCAGTTCTTC.